This T cell receptor (beta chain) comes out of a study of cytomegalovirus exposure and HLA in healthy donors. Overall study results and limits: Among TCR sequences, most were rare, though some public TCRs appeared in many donors.

Researchers ran the PCR with 60 Vbeta and 13 Jbeta primers. Libraries were prepared by immunoSEQ multiplex PCR; TCRdb keeps only in-frame clonotypes and omits some of them. In all, the sample yields about 40,000 clones. Germline V gene sequence: CDR1 MNHEY, CDR2 SVGAGI. This CDR3 is built from 13 residues. V was pared by 2 bases and J by 3 bases, with 8 bases between. Donors sampled were nominally healthy, though unrecorded immune exposures were likely. On this clone itself: The antigen is not known.

Sequencing input: PBMCs. This chain joins TRBV6-5 and TRBJ2-7; D unclear. The sequence was obtained from a man aged 30 to 45 in good health and CMV-seronegative. The CDR3 DNA sequence: TGTGCCAGCAGTTACAACGGAGACTACGAGCAGTACTTC. This encodes CASSYNGDYEQYF.